Below are 29 T cell receptor beta chains sequenced from a single sample in a study of shared clonotypes between healthy human individuals (TCRdb year 2020). Library creation used the immunoSEQ multiplex PCR assay. Sourced from immuneACCESS, this table was stored by TCRdb with only in-frame sequences that have V and J called. A share of the clones is absent; for the studies checked, an unresolved V gene accounts for under half, and the remainder has no known explanation. This sample is represented by over a million clones; approximately 98.5% of them were singletons. The ten largest account for 0.3% to 0.45% of the sample. Sequencing was carried out using naive CD4+ T cells sorted from blood. The sample's cell subset or site label, in plain terms: CD45RA+ positively selected. Every receptor here comes from a man aged 30-40 years in good health.

As DNA, the CDR3 is TGTGCCAGCAGTTTCCAGGGCGGGAGTGGAGAGCAGTACTTC. Encoded protein: CASSFQGGSGEQYF. J is TRBJ2-7 and V is TRBV28; 7 bases are shared with TRBD2. V was pared by 3 bases and J by 7 bases, with 9 bases of the junction left unmatched. CDR1 is MDHEN and CDR2 is SYDVKM in the germline V gene. The CDR3 has 14 amino acids.

Concerning this clone itself: One end of the junction is discordant with germline, which a read error may explain. J is TRBJ1-5 and V is TRBV7-7, with 7 positions matching TRBD1. Looked up from germline, CDR1 is SSHAT and CDR2 is FNYEAQ (reference sequence). The CDR3 has 17 residues. For the CDR3, the DNA is TGTGCTAGCAGCTTAGTCCTCAGGGGGGCTTTGGATCAGCCCCAGCATTTT. This translates into CASSLVLRGALDQPQHF.

The rearrangement uses TRBV12-5 and TRBJ1-2; D unresolved. Germline V gene data show CDR1 as LGHNT and CDR2 as FRNRAP. V lost 3 bases, J lost 5 bases, and 10 bases lay in between. CDR3 size: 13 residues. This CDR3 is CASGLDTFYGYTF. The CDR3 DNA sequence: TGTGCTAGTGGTTTAGACACCTTTTATGGCTACACCTTC.

The chain carries TRBV30 and TRBJ1-3; D is unresolved. The CDR3 has 11 residues. CDR1 and CDR2 from the germline V gene are GTSNPN and SVGIG (reference sequence). V was cut by 4 bases and J by 4 bases, with 5 bases left in between. In DNA, the CDR3 is TGTGCCTGGACCCCAGGAAACACCATATATTTT. Residues: CAWTPGNTIYF.

This chain links TRBV15 with TRBJ2-2; 10 bases are shared with TRBD2. The CDR3 totals 18 residues. Germline V gene data show CDR1 as LNHNV and CDR2 as YYDKDF (reference sequence). Trimming took 0 bases from V and 0 from J; bases not matched to a gene: 4. In nucleotides, the CDR3 is TGTGCCACCAGCAGAGATGTACTAGCGGGAACGAACACCGGGGAGCTGTTTTTT. Translating it yields CATSRDVLAGTNTGELFF.

The chain employs TRBV20-1 and TRBJ1-1; D not certain. Trimming left V 7 bases short and J 4 bases short, with 10 bases between. The germline gives CDR1 DFQATT, CDR2 SNEGSKA (reference sequence). This CDR3 has 11 residues. For the CDR3, the DNA is TGCAGTGTTAAGGTCGGCACTGAAGCTTTCTTT. Residues: CSVKVGTEAFF.

The rearrangement joins TRBV28 to TRBJ1-5; D remains ambiguous. Germline assignment: CDR1 MDHEN and CDR2 SYDVKM. This CDR3 has 13 residues. Trimming removed 4 bases from V and 7 bases from J, with 11 bases in between. For the CDR3, the DNA is TGTGCCAGCAGTTCCCGGGCGCCCCAGCCCCAGCATTTT. Its protein is CASSSRAPQPQHF.

The rearrangement joins TRBV4-1 to TRBJ2-2; 9 bases agree with TRBD1. The trim removed 1 base at V and 1 base at J, leaving 4 bases unmatched. Germline loops: CDR1 MGHRA, CDR2 YSYEKL. CDR3 length: 17 amino acids. In DNA, the CDR3 is TGCGCCAGCAGCCAAGGGCCGGGACAGGGGAACACCGGGGAGCTGTTTTTT. Translation gives CASSQGPGQGNTGELFF.

The genes are TRBV5-4 and TRBJ1-2; D not resolved. CDR1 is SGHNT and CDR2 is YYREEE in the germline V gene (reference sequence). The CDR3 runs 12 residues. Trimming stripped 0 bases from V and 8 bases from J, with 8 bases between. CDR3 residues: CASSLAGNGYTF. In DNA, the CDR3 is TGTGCCAGCAGCTTGGCCGGCAACGGCTACACCTTC.

This clone was seen once. The V gene is TRBV7-2, the J gene TRBJ2-3; perhaps TRBD2 as D (5 bases). The germline V gene has CDR1 SGHTA and CDR2 FQGNSA. The CDR3 consists of 15 residues. The V and J ends lost 2 bases and 1 base respectively, with 10 bases between them. The CDR3 nucleotides are TGTGCCAGCAGCTTAAGGGAGAGGGGCACAGATACGCAGTATTTT. Protein: CASSLRERGTDTQYF. The full variable domain, with the rest looked up from reference TRBV7-2 and TRBJ2-3, is GAGVSQSPSNKVTEKGKDVELRCDPISGHTALYWYRQSLGQGLEFLIYFQGNSAPDKSGLPSDRFSAERTGGSVSTLTIQRTQQEDSAVYLCASSLRERGTDTQYFGPGTRLTVL.

The chain has TRBV30 and TRBJ2-5, with D tentatively TRBD2 (5 bases). The CDR3 loop spans 15 amino acids. Germline lookup yields CDR1 GTSNPN and CDR2 SVGIG (reference sequence). Deletions cut 3 bases from V and 1 base from J, with 15 bases between. CDR3 bases: TGTGCCTGGAGCGCAGGAAGGAGGACCCAAGAGACCCAGTACTTC. Protein: CAWSAGRRTQETQYF.

The chain links TRBV2 to TRBJ2-7; D is uncertain. The ends were cut back, 6 bases at V and 2 bases at J, with 14 bases in the middle. The CDR3 has 14 residues. Germline CDR1 SNHLY, CDR2 FYNNEI. The DNA of the CDR3 is TGTGCCAGCAGGGTTTCAGGTACCCCCTACGAGCAGTACTTC. Protein product: CASRVSGTPYEQYF.

The chain has TRBV29-1 and TRBJ2-1; TRBD2 is a possible D gene (6 bases). CDR3 length equals 13 residues. Germline V gene data show CDR1 as SQVTM and CDR2 as ANQGSEA. The V gene lost 5 bases and the J gene lost 9 bases, with 17 bases spanning the gap. CDR3 amino acids: CSVRESGVGEQFF. The CDR3 DNA reads as TGCAGCGTTCGGGAGTCGGGGGTGGGTGAGCAGTTCTTC.

The chain joins TRBV27 to TRBJ2-7; 7 bases match TRBD2. Germline V CDR1 and CDR2: MNHEY, SMNVEV (reference sequence). Trimming cost V 1 base and J 6 bases; bases outside gene matches: 9. This CDR3 comprises 15 residues. CDR3 sequence: CASSLFGGGPLEQYF. The CDR3 DNA is TGTGCCAGCAGTTTATTCGGGGGAGGGCCACTCGAGCAGTACTTC.

The rearrangement links TRBV15 to TRBJ2-1; D uncertain. Germline-derived CDR1 and CDR2 are LNHNV and YYDKDF (reference sequence). The V gene lost 1 base and the J gene lost 12 bases, with 7 bases spanning the gap. The CDR3 runs 11 residues. The CDR3 DNA reads as TGTGCCACCAGCAGAGGACCGTGGCAGTTCTTC. It codes for CATSRGPWQFF.

V is TRBV10-3 and J is TRBJ1-5; D is possibly TRBD1 (5 bases). V lost 2 bases and J 3 bases, leaving 20 bases between the germline ends. The CDR3 is 18 amino acids. Germline V gene data show CDR1 as ENHRY and CDR2 as SYGVKD. In DNA form, the CDR3 reads TGTGCCATCAGTGAGAGAGGTCTTACGCGGGGGTCCAATCAGCCCCAGCATTTT. The encoded protein is CAISERGLTRGSNQPQHF.

The V call is TRBV21-1, the J call TRBJ2-3; the D segment call TRBD2 is taken from the table without a DNA check. TRBV21-1 is designated a pseudogene. The CDR3 contains 17 residues. Here the CDR3 reads CASSKESGGSSGDTQYF. CDR3 DNA sequence: TGTGCCAGCAGCAAAGAAAGCGGCGGGAGTTCGGGGGATACGCAGTATTTT.

This sequence joins TRBV2 and TRBJ1-2; no clear D. V shed 6 bases and J shed 5 bases, with 10 bases lying between them. Germline V gene sequence: CDR1 SNHLY, CDR2 FYNNEI. The length of the CDR3 is 12 residues. CDR3 loop: CASSAGLYGYTF. The CDR3 nucleotides are TGTGCCAGCAGCGCAGGATTATATGGCTACACCTTC.

J is TRBJ2-4 and V is TRBV29-1; the D gene is possibly TRBD1 (6 bases). This CDR3 is built from 17 residues. Trimming pared 0 bases from V and 2 bases from J, leaving 17 bases between. Germline V gene sequence: CDR1 SQVTM, CDR2 ANQGSEA. CDR3 DNA sequence: TGCAGCGTTGAAGACCGGAAGGGGGAACTATCCAAAAACATTCAGTACTTC. Its translation is CSVEDRKGELSKNIQYF. The full variable domain, in which reference TRBV29-1 and TRBJ2-4 provide the parts outside the CDR3, is SAVISQKPSRDICQRGTSLTIQCQVDSQVTMMFWYRQQPGQSLTLIATANQGSEATYESGFVIDKFPISRPNLTFSTLTVSNMSPEDSSIYLCSVEDRKGELSKNIQYFGAGTRLSVL.

This chain joins TRBV25-1 and TRBJ1-3, with unresolved D. The CDR3 loop spans 15 amino acids. Trimming left V 2 bases short and J 0 bases short, with 8 bases between. Germline CDR1 reads MGHDK; CDR2 reads SYGVNS. The chain's CDR3 is CASSEVRNSGNTIYF. Written as DNA, the CDR3 is TGTGCCAGCAGTGAAGTCCGGAACTCTGGAAACACCATATATTTT. Together with reference TRBV25-1 and TRBJ1-3, the CDR3 gives the full variable domain: EADIYQTPRYLVIGTGKKITLECSQTMGHDKMYWYQQDPGMELHLIHYSYGVNSTEKGDLSSESTVSRIRTEHFPLTLESARPSHTSQYLCASSEVRNSGNTIYFGEGSWLTVV.

In the case of this clone: Other DNA sequences of this sample code for an identical CDR3. The chain links TRBV5-1 to TRBJ2-5; D is ambiguous. This CDR3 spans 13 amino acids. Trimming shortened V by 2 bases and J by 2 bases, and 7 bases separated the two germline ends. CDR1 and CDR2 from the germline V gene are SGHRS and YFSETQ. The CDR3 nucleotides are TGCGCCAGCAGCTTCGGACGTCAAGAGACCCAGTACTTC. This sequence encodes CASSFGRQETQYF.

This clone was detected only once. This chain uses TRBV7-2 with TRBJ1-2; tentatively, D is TRBD1 (5 bases). The CDR3 runs to 13 residues. V was shortened by 4 bases and J by 5 bases, with 11 bases between the two germline ends. The germline CDR1 and CDR2 sequences are SGHTA and FQGNSA. In DNA form, the CDR3 reads TGTGCCAGCAGCTCCCCGGGACCTTATGGCTACACCTTC. It translates to CASSSPGPYGYTF.

The chain joins TRBV16 to TRBJ1-5; D is uncertain. The V end was cut by 4 bases, the J end by 4 bases, with 11 bases between. CDR3 length equals 14 residues. In germline, CDR1 is KGHSY, CDR2 FQNENV. This CDR3 reads CASSRPERNQPQHF. CDR3 DNA: TGTGCCAGCAGCCGGCCAGAGCGGAATCAGCCCCAGCATTTT.

CDR3 amino acids: CSVRLAGGGEQYF. The CDR3 DNA reads TGCAGCGTTCGACTAGCGGGAGGGGGAGAGCAGTACTTC. The V gene is TRBV29-1, the J gene TRBJ2-7; 14 nucleotides line up with TRBD2. The CDR3 consists of 13 residues. V gave up 5 bases and J gave up 7 bases; unmatched junction bases: 4. CDR1 is SQVTM and CDR2 is ANQGSEA in the germline V gene.

This clone was seen only once. The V call is TRBV5-1, the J call TRBJ2-1, with D possibly being TRBD1 (8 bases). With 0 bases removed from V and 5 bases from J, the gap between germline ends came to 12 bases. The CDR3 totals 15 residues. Per germline, CDR1 SGHRS and CDR2 YFSETQ. The CDR3, as DNA: TGCGCCAGCAGCTTGGGACAGGGGACTAACAATGAGCAGTTCTTC. Its translation is CASSLGQGTNNEQFF.

The rearrangement joins TRBV18 to TRBJ2-1; D remains ambiguous. Germline V CDR1 and CDR2: KGHSH, LQKENI. Trimming removed 4 bases from V and 6 bases from J, with 25 bases in between. This CDR3 comprises 18 residues. In nucleotides, the CDR3 is TGTGCCAGCTCACGCGCTGCTATTAGTCCCGCTGGCGGCAATGAGCAGTTCTTC. Protein sequence: CASSRAAISPAGGNEQFF. Full variable domain (remainder filled in from reference TRBV18 and TRBJ2-1): NAGVMQNPRHLVRRRGQEARLRCSPMKGHSHVYWYRQLPEEGLKFMVYLQKENIIDESGMPKERFSAEFPKEGPSILRIQQVVRGDSAAYFCASSRAAISPAGGNEQFFGPGTRLTVL.

The V and J genes are TRBV29-1 and TRBJ2-3; 11 nucleotides align to TRBD1. Germline V CDR1 and CDR2: SQVTM, ANQGSEA. The CDR3 extends over 15 amino acids. Losses at the gene ends were 7 bases for V and 2 bases for J; bases not matched to a gene: 8. In DNA form, the CDR3 reads TGCAGCGCCCGGACAGGGGGCGTTTCCACAGATACGCAGTATTTT. It encodes CSARTGGVSTDTQYF.

The chain employs TRBV6-6 and TRBJ1-1; 7 nucleotides match TRBD1. The CDR3 covers 14 residues. Unmatched junction bases numbered 6, after V lost 4 bases and J lost 4 bases. Germline V lookup: CDR1 MNHNY, CDR2 SVGAGI (reference sequence). The CDR3 nucleotides read TGTGCCAGCAGTTCACCGACAGGGAGCACTGAAGCTTTCTTT. Amino acid sequence: CASSSPTGSTEAFF.

The chain combines TRBV5-5 with TRBJ2-1; D possibly corresponds to TRBD1 (5 bases). This CDR3 comprises 17 residues. Trimming cost V 6 bases and J 0 bases, with 19 bases left between them. Germline loops: CDR1 SGHKS, CDR2 YYEKEE (reference sequence). In DNA form, the CDR3 reads TGTGCCAGCATCCTGACGCAGGGCGAAAGCTCCTACAATGAGCAGTTCTTC. Protein sequence: CASILTQGESSYNEQFF.